The 9 T cell receptor beta chains given below trace back to one sample, sequenced in a study of regulatory dendritic cells for organ transplantation (dated by TCRdb to 2015 to 2018). Preparation of the library involved the immunoSEQ multiplex PCR assay. TCRdb limited this immuneACCESS table to in-frame rearrangements with V and J called. A share of clones is missing; checked studies link under half to unresolved V genes, and the rest is unexplained. Within this sample are over 20,000 clones, with 70% to 80% of them counted one time only. The biggest ten clones account for about 0.84% of the sample. The sample consisted of memory CD4+ T cells from blood. Read against the paper, the sample's cell subset or site label means: CD45RO+ memory T cells. Receptor source: a human donor in good health.

The chain recombines TRBV2 with TRBJ2-5, with D possibly matching TRBD1 (7 bases). Germline V gene data show CDR1 as SNHLY and CDR2 as FYNNEI. This CDR3 spans 14 amino acids. V shed 2 bases and J shed 5 bases, with 12 bases lying between them. CDR3 in DNA: TGTGCCAGCAGTGAACTCCCAGGGGGGGAGACCCAGTACTTC. Translating gives CASSELPGGETQYF.

This chain joins TRBV9 and TRBJ2-3, with a tentative D call TRBD1 (5 bases). The V end was cut by 4 bases, the J end by 2 bases, with 17 bases between. Per the germline V gene, CDR1 is SGDLS and CDR2 is YYNGEE. The length of the CDR3 is 16 residues. This CDR3 reads CASSPTPGAPTDTQYF. Written as DNA, the CDR3 is TGTGCCAGCAGCCCAACCCCTGGGGCTCCCACAGATACGCAGTATTTT.

This clone was observed a single time. The V call is TRBV29-1, the J call TRBJ1-4, with TRBD1 matching 12 bases. Germline trimming cut 7 bases from V and 8 bases from J; bases unmatched to any gene: 8. CDR3 length equals 14 residues. Germline CDR1 reads SQVTM; CDR2 reads ANQGSEA. CDR3 DNA sequence: TGCAGCGCCAGGGGGGGACAGGGGGCGGAAAAACTGTTTTTT. Protein product: CSARGGQGAEKLFF.

V gene TRBV2 combines with J gene TRBJ2-3, with 11 nucleotides matching TRBD1. In germline, CDR1 is SNHLY, CDR2 FYNNEI. The CDR3 runs to 14 residues. V shed 8 bases, J shed 6 bases, and the junction held 7 bases outside the gene matches. This CDR3 is CASLRDRGLDTQYF. The CDR3 nucleotides are TGTGCCAGCCTCCGGGACAGGGGGTTGGATACGCAGTATTTT.

CDR3 in amino acids: CASSTGQGHSPLHF. CDR3 in DNA: TGTGCCAGCAGCACGGGACAGGGCCATTCACCCCTCCACTTT. The chain uses TRBV7-6 and TRBJ1-6; TRBD1 matches at 9 bases. CDR1 and CDR2 (germline): SGHVS, FNYEAQ. V lost 5 bases to trimming and J lost 8 bases; unmatched junction nucleotides: 4. The CDR3 runs 14 residues.

This chain connects TRBV5-1 to TRBJ1-1; perhaps TRBD1 as D (6 bases). The V end was cut by 0 bases, the J end by 0 bases, with 12 bases between. CDR3 length equals 16 residues. Germline CDR1 reads SGHRS; CDR2 reads YFSETQ. The CDR3 DNA follows: TGCGCCAGCAGCTTGGCTGGGCAGGGGTTGAACACTGAAGCTTTCTTT. It specifies CASSLAGQGLNTEAFF.

The chain recombines TRBV2 with TRBJ1-1; the match to TRBD1 covers 7 bases. The CDR3 loop spans 15 amino acids. V shed 6 bases and J 8 bases; nucleotides not matched to a gene: 15. The germline V gene has CDR1 SNHLY and CDR2 FYNNEI. Written as DNA, the CDR3 is TGTGCCAGCAGAAGAGGACCCGGACAGGAGACGGAAGCTTTCTTT. Its protein product is CASRRGPGQETEAFF.

The V call is TRBV4-1, the J call TRBJ2-1; 11 bases align to TRBD2. With V trimmed by 1 base and J by 10 bases, 9 bases remained unmatched. The CDR3 contains 16 residues. Germline V gives CDR1 MGHRA, CDR2 YSYEKL. The CDR3 DNA reads as TGCGCCAGCAGCCAAGCGAGTAGCGGGGGGGCCGGCGAGCAGTTCTTC. Protein: CASSQASSGGAGEQFF.

This clone showed up just once. The chain recombines TRBV15 with TRBJ2-1, with 7 bases that match TRBD2. The CDR3 loop spans 15 amino acids. Germline values: CDR1 LNHNV, CDR2 YYDKDF (reference sequence). J gave up 2 bases and V 3 bases, and 4 bases lay outside the gene matches. CDR3 residues: CATSSSGDPYNEQFF. For the CDR3, the DNA is TGTGCCACCAGCAGCAGCGGGGACCCCTACAATGAGCAGTTCTTC.